This T cell receptor beta chain stems from a study of cytomegalovirus exposure and HLA in healthy donors. Study-wide points: Versus the approximately 670-donor mean, an Asian-associated ancestry cluster reportedly showed fewer N-insertions in a later analysis. The classifier, whose performance was assessed in both the original and validation cohorts, reportedly diagnosed cytomegalovirus status with high specificity and sensitivity.

The CDR3 runs to 16 residues. Unmatched junction bases numbered 6, after V lost 4 bases and J lost 3 bases. Germline CDR1 MNHEY, CDR2 SVGAGI. The PCR contained 60 Vbeta and 13 Jbeta primers. Repertoires were generated with immunoSEQ multiplex PCR, while TCRdb's copy carries only in-frame clones and drops some. Here the sample spans roughly 180,000 clones, roughly 79% being singletons. A word on this clone: Its antigen is unknown.

The chain joins TRBV6-5 to TRBJ2-2, with TRBD1 matching over 9 bases. Sequencing input: PBMCs. This receptor was obtained from a male donor in good health and CMV-seronegative. The CDR3 DNA sequence: TGTGCCAGCAGTTCCCCCCGACAGGGGGACACCGGGGAGCTGTTTTTT. Amino acid sequence: CASSSPRQGDTGELFF.